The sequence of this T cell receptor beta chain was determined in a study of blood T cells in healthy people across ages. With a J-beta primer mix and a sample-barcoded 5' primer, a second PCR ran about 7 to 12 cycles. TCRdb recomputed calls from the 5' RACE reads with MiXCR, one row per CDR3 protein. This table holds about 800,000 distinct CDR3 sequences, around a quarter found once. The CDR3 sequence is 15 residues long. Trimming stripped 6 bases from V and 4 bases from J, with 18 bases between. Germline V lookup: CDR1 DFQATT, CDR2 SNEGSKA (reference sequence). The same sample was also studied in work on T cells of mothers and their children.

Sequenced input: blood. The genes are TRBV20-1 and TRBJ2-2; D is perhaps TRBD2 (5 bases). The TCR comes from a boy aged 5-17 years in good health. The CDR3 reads CSATPGSGSTGELFF. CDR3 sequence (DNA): TGCAGTGCCACACCCGGCAGTGGGAGCACCGGGGAGCTGTTTTTT.